This TCR beta chain was profiled in a study of T cells in localized non-small cell lung cancer. General study findings and limits: Patients showing higher blood T cell density tended to see longer overall survival. In uninvolved adjacent lung, T cell clonality reached its highest value, exceeding tumor.

Libraries were prepared by immunoSEQ multiplex PCR; TCRdb keeps only in-frame clonotypes and omits some of them. The sample has roughly 35,000 clones; over 70% are singletons. Details on this clone: Its antigen is as yet unknown.

This sequence originates from a woman aged 35 to 75 with stage I lung adenocarcinoma. The sequencing used peripheral blood, collected before any cancer treatment.

The CDR3 reads CASSIGVRLAGPQHF. The CDR3 bases are TGTGCCAGTAGTATAGGGGTCCGCTTGGCGGGGCCCCAGCATTTT. The rearrangement uses TRBV19 and TRBJ1-5; no definite D call. CDR3 length: 15 residues. The germline V gene encodes CDR1 LNHDA and CDR2 SQIVND (reference sequence). V lost 1 base and J 9 bases, leaving 16 bases between the germline ends. The full variable domain, with the rest looked up from reference TRBV19 and TRBJ1-5, is DGGITQSPKYLFRKEGQNVTLSCEQNLNHDAMYWYRQDPGQGLRLIYYSQIVNDFQKGDIAEGYSVSREKKESFPLTVTSAQKNPTAFYLCASSIGVRLAGPQHFGDGTRLSIL.